This record concerns one T cell receptor beta chain sequence. Generated by immunoSEQ multiplex PCR, the TCRdb table keeps only in-frame clones and is missing some. The table has about 170,000 clones, under 90% seen once; the top ten hold roughly 2%. This entry comes from a study of blood T cell repertoires in COVID-19. The CDR3 sequence is 13 residues long. Trimming cost V 6 bases and J 1 base; bases outside gene matches: 5. CDR1 SQVTM and CDR2 ANQGSEA come from the germline V gene. The V and J genes are TRBV29-1 and TRBJ2-7, with 8 bases lining up with TRBD2. Sequencing was carried out using peripheral blood. The sequence derives from a woman of 80 years or more with acute or convalescent COVID-19. CDR3 protein: CSVTTSGSYEQYF. Written as DNA, the CDR3 is TGCAGCGTGACTACTAGCGGTTCCTACGAGCAGTACTTC.